This T cell receptor beta chain is drawn from a study of siplizumab effects on memory and regulatory T cells. Study observations and caveats: Memory cells that were CD4+ and unstimulated gave rise to alloreactive sequences, which siplizumab significantly reduced. There appeared to be greater diversity in naive T cells than in memory cells, and naive T cells seemed major contributors to the alloresponse.

Per individual sample, about 100,000 TCR templates were assayed. Only in-frame clones appear in the TCRdb table, and some are missing; sequencing was by immunoSEQ multiplex PCR. In the table there are about 27,000 clones, 70% to 85% of which are singletons. In regard to this clone: Antigen: not known.

The receptor's source is a human donor in good health. The specimen was memory CD4+ T cells sorted from blood.

CDR3: CASTLTDRGEAFF. CDR3 in DNA: TGTGCCAGTACCCTCACGGACAGGGGTGAAGCTTTCTTT. The chain is built from TRBV19 and TRBJ1-1; 9 bases fit TRBD1. V was pared by 7 bases and J by 7 bases, with 7 bases of the junction left unmatched. This CDR3 is 13 amino acids long. The germline gives CDR1 LNHDA, CDR2 SQIVND (reference sequence).